Below, 10 T cell receptor beta chains from the same sample are listed, as sequenced in a study of blood T cell repertoires in COVID-19. Clones were sequenced by immunoSEQ multiplex PCR, and TCRdb holds only the in-frame ones, with some missing. The sample holds about 310,000 clones; 90% are singletons and the top ten take 0.95% to 1.3%. Sequenced: peripheral blood. The receptor set was obtained from a woman aged 40 to 49 with COVID-19, enrolled during active disease.

The chain recombines TRBV18 with TRBJ2-7, with D possibly TRBD2 on 5 matching bases. Trimming removed 3 bases at V and 0 bases at J, with 12 bases between. Germline lookup yields CDR1 KGHSH and CDR2 LQKENI. The CDR3 runs 15 residues. The CDR3: CASSPYGESSYEQYF. CDR3 DNA sequence: TGTGCCAGCTCACCCTACGGGGAGAGCTCCTACGAGCAGTACTTC.

The rearrangement links TRBV7-9 to TRBJ1-4; possibly TRBD1 for D (6 bases). CDR1 is SEHNR, CDR2 FQNEAQ, per germline (reference sequence). The ends were cut back, 3 bases at V and 5 bases at J, with 13 bases in the middle. This CDR3 region has 15 residues. The DNA for the CDR3 is TGTGCCAGCAGCTTCTTCAGGGGCAACAATGAAAAACTGTTTTTT. This translates into CASSFFRGNNEKLFF. The whole variable domain, remainder taken from reference TRBV7-9 and TRBJ1-4, is DTGVSQNPRHKITKRGQNVTFRCDPISEHNRLYWYRQTLGQGPEFLTYFQNEAQLEKSRLLSDRFSAERPKGSFSTLEIQRTEQGDSAMYLCASSFFRGNNEKLFFGSGTQLSVL.

This rearrangement joins TRBV24-1 to TRBJ1-5; the D is unclear. The V gene lost 3 bases and the J gene lost 4 bases, with 9 bases spanning the gap. CDR3 size: 14 residues. Germline CDR1 and CDR2: KGHDR and SFDVKD. The CDR3 nucleotides read TGTGCCACCAGTGATCGAGAGGTAAATCAGCCCCAGCATTTT. It specifies CATSDREVNQPQHF.

V is TRBV28 and J is TRBJ1-6; 10 bases are a match to TRBD1. Germline CDR1 MDHEN, CDR2 SYDVKM. With V trimmed by 5 bases and J by 7 bases, 11 bases remained unmatched. The CDR3 has 17 amino acids. The CDR3 is CASSPFRTGGGNSPLHF. The CDR3 nucleotides are TGTGCCAGCAGTCCATTCAGGACAGGGGGAGGGAATTCACCCCTCCACTTT. Filled out from reference TRBV28 and TRBJ1-6, the complete variable domain reads DVKVTQSSRYLVKRTGEKVFLECVQDMDHENMFWYRQDPGLGLRLIYFSYDVKMKEKGDIPEGYSVSREKKERFSLILESASTNQTSMYLCASSPFRTGGGNSPLHFGNGTRLTVT.

The chain recombines TRBV19 with TRBJ2-7, with D unclear. Germline CDR1 reads LNHDA; CDR2 reads SQIVND (reference sequence). The V end was cut by 2 bases, the J end by 3 bases, with 14 bases between. This CDR3 has 15 residues. The DNA for the CDR3 is TGTGCCAGTAGTATAAGGTTGGGCAGCTACTACGAGCAGTACTTC. It specifies CASSIRLGSYYEQYF. Variable domain in full (rest from reference TRBV19 and TRBJ2-7): DGGITQSPKYLFRKEGQNVTLSCEQNLNHDAMYWYRQDPGQGLRLIYYSQIVNDFQKGDIAEGYSVSREKKESFPLTVTSAQKNPTAFYLCASSIRLGSYYEQYFGPGTRLTVT.

The gene calls are TRBV5-4 and TRBJ2-7; 11 nucleotides match TRBD1. The CDR3 length is 16 residues. CDR1 SGHNT and CDR2 YYREEE come from the germline V gene (reference sequence). Trimming cost V 5 bases and J 2 bases; bases outside gene matches: 9. This CDR3 is CASSPLMGQGAYEQYF. The CDR3 DNA is TGTGCCAGCAGTCCTCTGATGGGACAGGGGGCCTACGAGCAGTACTTC.

The chain links TRBV29-1 to TRBJ1-2; the match to TRBD1 covers 10 bases. Germline lookup yields CDR1 SQVTM and CDR2 ANQGSEA. The J segment lost 5 bases and the V segment lost 4 bases, leaving 10 bases of the junction unmatched. This CDR3 comprises 15 residues. The CDR3 loop reads CSVGAQGQGRYGYTF. The CDR3, as DNA: TGCAGCGTTGGCGCCCAGGGACAGGGGAGGTATGGCTACACCTTC.

The chain links TRBV28 to TRBJ1-2; 8 bases are a match to TRBD1. Losses at the gene ends were 5 bases for V and 5 bases for J; bases not matched to a gene: 10. The CDR3 length is 15 residues. Germline-derived CDR1 and CDR2 are MDHEN and SYDVKM. The CDR3 reads CASSRYPGTGYGYTF. CDR3 nucleotides: TGTGCCAGCAGTCGCTACCCCGGGACAGGATATGGCTACACCTTC.

This chain joins TRBV29-1 and TRBJ2-5, with D tentatively TRBD2 (5 bases). Germline lookup yields CDR1 SQVTM and CDR2 ANQGSEA. The CDR3 has 13 amino acids. V was trimmed by 6 bases and J by 5 bases, leaving 16 bases between them. Written as DNA, the CDR3 is TGCAGCGTCAGCCGGGGTTATGGCGAGACCCAGTACTTC. This encodes CSVSRGYGETQYF.

This clone is a singleton in its sample. V and J are TRBV27 and TRBJ1-3; TRBD1 is a possible D gene (6 bases). The CDR3 is 16 amino acids. The germline CDR1 and CDR2 sequences are MNHEY and SMNVEV (reference sequence). The V end lost 3 bases, the J end lost 0 bases, and 12 bases lay between the germline ends. CDR3 nucleotides: TGTGCCAGCAGTTTCACTGGACAGAGCTCTGGAAACACCATATATTTT. Amino acid sequence: CASSFTGQSSGNTIYF.